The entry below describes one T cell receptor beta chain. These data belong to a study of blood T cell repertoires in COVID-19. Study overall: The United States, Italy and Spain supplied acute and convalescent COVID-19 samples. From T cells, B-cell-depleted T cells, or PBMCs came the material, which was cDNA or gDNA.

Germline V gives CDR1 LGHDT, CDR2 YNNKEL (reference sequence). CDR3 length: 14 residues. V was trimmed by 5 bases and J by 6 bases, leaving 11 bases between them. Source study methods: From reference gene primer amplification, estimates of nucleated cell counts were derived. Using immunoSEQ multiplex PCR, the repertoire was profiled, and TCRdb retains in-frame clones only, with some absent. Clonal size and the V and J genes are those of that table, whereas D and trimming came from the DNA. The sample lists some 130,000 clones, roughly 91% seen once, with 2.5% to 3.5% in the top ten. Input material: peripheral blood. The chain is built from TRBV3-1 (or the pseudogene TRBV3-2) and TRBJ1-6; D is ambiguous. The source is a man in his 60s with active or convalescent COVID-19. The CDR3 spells CASSSYVSNSPLHF. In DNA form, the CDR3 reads TGTGCCAGCAGCTCGTATGTCAGTAATTCACCCCTCCACTTT.